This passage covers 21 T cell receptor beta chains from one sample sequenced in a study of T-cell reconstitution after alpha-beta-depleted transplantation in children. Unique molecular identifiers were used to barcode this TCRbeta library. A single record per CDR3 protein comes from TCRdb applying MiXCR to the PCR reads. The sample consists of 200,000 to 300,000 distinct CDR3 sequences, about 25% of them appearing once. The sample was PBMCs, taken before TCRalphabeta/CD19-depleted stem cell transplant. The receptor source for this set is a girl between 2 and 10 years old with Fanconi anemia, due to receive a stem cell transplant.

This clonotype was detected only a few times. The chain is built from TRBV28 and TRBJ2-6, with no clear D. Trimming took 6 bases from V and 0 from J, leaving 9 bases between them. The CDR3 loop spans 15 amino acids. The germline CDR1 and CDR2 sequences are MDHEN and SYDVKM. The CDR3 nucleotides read TGTGCCAGCAGACCAGTGTTCTCTGGGGCCAACGTCCTGACTTTC. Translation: CASRPVFSGANVLTF.

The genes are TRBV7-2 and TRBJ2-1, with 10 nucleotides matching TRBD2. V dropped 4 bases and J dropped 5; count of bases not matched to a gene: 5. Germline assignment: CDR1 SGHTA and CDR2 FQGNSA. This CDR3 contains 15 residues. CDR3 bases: TGTGCCAGCAGCTCAATCGGGACTAGCGACAATGAGCAGTTCTTC. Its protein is CASSSIGTSDNEQFF.

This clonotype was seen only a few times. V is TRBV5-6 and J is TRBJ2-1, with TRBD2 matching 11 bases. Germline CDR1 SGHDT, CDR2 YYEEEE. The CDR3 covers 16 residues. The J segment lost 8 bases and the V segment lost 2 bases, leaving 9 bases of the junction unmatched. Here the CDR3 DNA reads TGTGCCAGCAGCTTTTTAAAACTAGCGGGAGTCGATGAGCAGTTCTTC. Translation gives CASSFLKLAGVDEQFF.

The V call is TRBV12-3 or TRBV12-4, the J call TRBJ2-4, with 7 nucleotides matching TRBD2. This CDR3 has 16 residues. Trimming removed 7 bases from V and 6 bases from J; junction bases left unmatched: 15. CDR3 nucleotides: TGTGCCAGCAAAAAGCGGGATCCCCTTTTGGGAAACATTCAGTACTTC. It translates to CASKKRDPLLGNIQYF.

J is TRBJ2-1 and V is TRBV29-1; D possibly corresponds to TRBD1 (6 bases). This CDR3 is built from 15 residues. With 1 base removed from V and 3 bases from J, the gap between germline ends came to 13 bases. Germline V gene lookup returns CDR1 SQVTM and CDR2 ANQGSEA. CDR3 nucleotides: TGCAGCGTTGAAGGGGGACACCTACTCTACAATGAGCAGTTCTTC. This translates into CSVEGGHLLYNEQFF.

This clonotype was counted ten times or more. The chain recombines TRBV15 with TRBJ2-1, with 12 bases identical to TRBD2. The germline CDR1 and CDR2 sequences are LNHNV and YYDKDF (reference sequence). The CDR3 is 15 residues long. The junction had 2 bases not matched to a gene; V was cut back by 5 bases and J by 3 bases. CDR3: CATSGLAGSYNEQFF. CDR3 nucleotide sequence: TGTGCCACCAGCGGACTAGCGGGGAGCTACAATGAGCAGTTCTTC.

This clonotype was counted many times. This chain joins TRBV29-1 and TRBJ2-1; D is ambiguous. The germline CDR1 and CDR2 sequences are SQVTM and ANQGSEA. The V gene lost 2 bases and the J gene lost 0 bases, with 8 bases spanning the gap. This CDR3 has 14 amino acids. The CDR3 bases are TGCAGCGTTGAAATCTTCGGCTCCTACAATGAGCAGTTCTTC. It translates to CSVEIFGSYNEQFF.

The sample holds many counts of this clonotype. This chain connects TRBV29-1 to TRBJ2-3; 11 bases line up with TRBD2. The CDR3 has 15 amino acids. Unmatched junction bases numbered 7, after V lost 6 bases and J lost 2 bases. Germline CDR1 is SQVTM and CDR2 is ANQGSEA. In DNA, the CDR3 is TGCAGCGTGGACGGACTAGCGGGTCCCACAGATACGCAGTATTTT. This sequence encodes CSVDGLAGPTDTQYF.

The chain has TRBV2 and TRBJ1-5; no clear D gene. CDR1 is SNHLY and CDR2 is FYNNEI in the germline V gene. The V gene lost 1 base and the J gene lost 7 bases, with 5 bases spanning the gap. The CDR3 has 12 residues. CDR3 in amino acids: CASSEVGQPQHF. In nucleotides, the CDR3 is TGTGCCAGCAGTGAAGTCGGACAGCCCCAGCATTTT.

CDR3 amino acids: CASSQETYSGTSGLYEQYF. Written as DNA, the CDR3 is TGTGCCAGCAGCCAAGAAACCTACTCCGGGACTAGCGGACTCTACGAGCAGTACTTC. The J gene is TRBJ2-7, the V gene TRBV4-2; 11 bases map to TRBD2. Germline V lookup: CDR1 LGHNA, CDR2 YNFKEQ. The CDR3 consists of 19 residues. The V and J ends lost 0 bases and 3 bases, in that order; junction bases with no gene match: 13.

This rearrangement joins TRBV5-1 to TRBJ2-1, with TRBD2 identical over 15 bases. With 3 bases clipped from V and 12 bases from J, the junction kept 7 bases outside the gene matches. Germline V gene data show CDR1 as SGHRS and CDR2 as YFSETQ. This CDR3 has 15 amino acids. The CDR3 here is CASSSGTSGRLVQFF. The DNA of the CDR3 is TGCGCCAGCAGCTCAGGGACTAGCGGGAGGTTGGTGCAGTTCTTC.

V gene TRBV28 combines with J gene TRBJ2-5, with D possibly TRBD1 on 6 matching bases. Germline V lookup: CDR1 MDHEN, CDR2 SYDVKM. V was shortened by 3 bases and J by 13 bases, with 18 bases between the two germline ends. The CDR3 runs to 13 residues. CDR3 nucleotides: TGTGCCAGCAGTTTTGTTACCCGGGACAAACCGTACTTC. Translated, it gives CASSFVTRDKPYF.

The chain's CDR3 is CASSLWFLAGGTDTQYF. In DNA form, the CDR3 reads TGTGCCAGCAGCTTATGGTTCCTAGCGGGGGGAACAGATACGCAGTATTTT. The V and J genes are TRBV7-2 and TRBJ2-3; 11 nucleotides agree with TRBD2. J was trimmed by 3 bases and V by 2 bases; bases with no gene match: 7. There are 17 residues in the CDR3. Germline loops: CDR1 SGHTA, CDR2 FQGNSA.

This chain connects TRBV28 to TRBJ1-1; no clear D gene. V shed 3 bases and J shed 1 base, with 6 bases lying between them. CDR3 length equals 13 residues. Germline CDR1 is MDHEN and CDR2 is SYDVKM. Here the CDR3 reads CASSFRGNTEAFF. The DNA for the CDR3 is TGTGCCAGCAGTTTCCGGGGGAACACTGAAGCTTTCTTT. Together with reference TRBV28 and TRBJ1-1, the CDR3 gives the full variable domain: DVKVTQSSRYLVKRTGEKVFLECVQDMDHENMFWYRQDPGLGLRLIYFSYDVKMKEKGDIPEGYSVSREKKERFSLILESASTNQTSMYLCASSFRGNTEAFFGQGTRLTVV.

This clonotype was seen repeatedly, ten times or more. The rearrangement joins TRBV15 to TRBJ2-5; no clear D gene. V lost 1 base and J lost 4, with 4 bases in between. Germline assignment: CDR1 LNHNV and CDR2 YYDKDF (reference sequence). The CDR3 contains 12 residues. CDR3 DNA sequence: TGTGCCACCAGCAGAGGTTCAGAGACCCAGTACTTC. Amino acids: CATSRGSETQYF.

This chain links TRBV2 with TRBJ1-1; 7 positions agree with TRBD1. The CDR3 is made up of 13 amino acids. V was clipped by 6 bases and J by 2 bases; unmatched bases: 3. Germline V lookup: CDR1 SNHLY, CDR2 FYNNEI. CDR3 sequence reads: CASRGQFNTEAFF. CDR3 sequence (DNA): TGTGCCAGCAGGGGACAGTTTAACACTGAAGCTTTCTTT.

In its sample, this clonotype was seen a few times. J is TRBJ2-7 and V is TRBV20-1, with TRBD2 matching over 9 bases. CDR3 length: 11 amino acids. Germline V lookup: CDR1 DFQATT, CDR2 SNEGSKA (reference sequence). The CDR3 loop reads CRSGRSYEQYF. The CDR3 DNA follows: TGCAGGAGCGGGAGGTCCTACGAGCAGTACTTC.

This CDR3 is CSARGKQGSYNSPLHF. The CDR3, as DNA: TGCAGTGCTAGAGGAAAACAGGGCTCCTATAATTCACCCCTCCACTTT. The V gene is TRBV20-1, the J gene TRBJ1-6; the D gene is possibly TRBD1 (6 bases). V was clipped by 1 base and J by 0 bases, with 10 bases between them. Germline-derived CDR1 and CDR2 are DFQATT and SNEGSKA (reference sequence). This CDR3 spans 16 amino acids.

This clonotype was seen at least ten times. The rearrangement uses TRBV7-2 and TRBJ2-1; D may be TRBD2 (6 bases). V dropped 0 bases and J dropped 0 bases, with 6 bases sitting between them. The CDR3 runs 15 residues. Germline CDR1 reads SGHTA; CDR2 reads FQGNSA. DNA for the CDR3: TGTGCCAGCAGCTTAGCCGGGAGCTCCTACAATGAGCAGTTCTTC. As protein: CASSLAGSSYNEQFF.

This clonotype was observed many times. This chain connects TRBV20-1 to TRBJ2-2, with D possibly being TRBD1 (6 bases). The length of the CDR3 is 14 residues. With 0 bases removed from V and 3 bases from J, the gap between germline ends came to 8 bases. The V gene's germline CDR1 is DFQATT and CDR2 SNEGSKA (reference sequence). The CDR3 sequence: CSAREGQDTGELFF. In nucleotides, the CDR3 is TGCAGTGCTAGAGAGGGACAAGACACCGGGGAGCTGTTTTTT.

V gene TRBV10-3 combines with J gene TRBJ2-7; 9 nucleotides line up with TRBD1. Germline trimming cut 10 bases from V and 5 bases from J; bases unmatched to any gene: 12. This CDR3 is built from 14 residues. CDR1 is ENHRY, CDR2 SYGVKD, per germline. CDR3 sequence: CATSPGQGLNEQYF. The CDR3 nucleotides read TGTGCCACCTCCCCCGGACAGGGGTTGAACGAGCAGTACTTC.